This section outlines one TCR beta chain sequence together with its context. These data originate in a study of CD8+ T cells in alopecia areata. Study-wide context: The drug, oral tofacitinib, was given to treated patients at 5 to 10 mg twice daily. Percent of scalp involved defined treated patients' severity scores.

Germline-derived CDR1 and CDR2 are SGDLS and YYNGEE. The CDR3 has 17 amino acids. V dropped 5 bases and J dropped 2; count of bases not matched to a gene: 9. Reverse transcribed after extraction, RNA yielded cDNA as the sequencing template. Data came from immunoSEQ multiplex PCR; TCRdb stores just in-frame clones and leaves some out. Found here are about 190,000 clones, 45% to 75% of them singletons; the top ten hold approximately 0.63%. Noted treatment: oral pan-JAK inhibitor, 5-10 mg twice daily. The source is a human donor with alopecia areata. The specimen comprised CD4+ T cells sorted from blood, sampled at week 4, from a patient treated with tofacitinib. The chain is built from TRBV9 and TRBJ2-3; 12 bases line up with TRBD2. The CDR3 coding sequence is TGTGCCAGCAGTCGTAGTACTAGCGGGAGGTTCACAGATACGCAGTATTTT. As protein: CASSRSTSGRFTDTQYF.